This T cell receptor beta chain was documented in a study of blood T cell repertoires in COVID-19. Study-level background: Italy, Spain and the United States were the sources of the convalescent and acute COVID-19 samples. Sample material is recorded as cDNA or gDNA derived from T cells, B-cell-depleted T cells, or PBMCs.

The CDR3 contains 16 residues. Germline V gene lookup returns CDR1 DFQATT and CDR2 SNEGSKA (reference sequence). V lost 3 bases and J 2 bases, leaving 20 bases between the germline ends. This clone was observed a single time. Using immunoSEQ multiplex PCR, the repertoire was profiled, and TCRdb retains in-frame clones only, with some absent. Of roughly 500,000 clones in the sample, 80% to 90% were seen once. The receptor's source is a human donor in a cohort sampled during active COVID-19. What was sequenced was peripheral blood. This chain joins TRBV20-1 and TRBJ2-7, with a possible D match to TRBD1 (5 bases). This CDR3 reads CSASPKAGPDPYEQYF. The DNA of the CDR3 is TGCAGTGCTAGTCCCAAGGCAGGGCCGGATCCCTACGAGCAGTACTTC.